Each of the 10 T cell receptor beta chains below was sequenced from the same sample in a study of control samples from healthy donors and cancer patients. Clones were sequenced by immunoSEQ multiplex PCR, and TCRdb holds only the in-frame ones, with some missing. The data hold about 34,000 clones, with 86% observed a single time. Input material: PBMCs. The receptors originated from a woman aged 40 to 49 with lung cancer.

The CDR3 here is CASSSVGRGTEAFF. The CDR3 nucleotides are TGTGCCAGCAGCTCCGTCGGCCGGGGGACTGAAGCTTTCTTT. The chain couples TRBV5-4 to TRBJ1-1, with TRBD1 as a possible D gene (5 bases). Trimming removed 3 bases at V and 5 bases at J, with 14 bases between. CDR1 and CDR2 from the germline V gene are SGHNT and YYREEE (reference sequence). The CDR3 is 14 residues long.

The chain is built from TRBV3-1 (or the pseudogene TRBV3-2) and TRBJ1-4, with 7 positions matching TRBD1. The CDR3 has 16 amino acids. From germline, CDR1 is LGHDT and CDR2 YNNKEL (reference sequence). Germline trimming cut 1 base from V and 5 bases from J; bases unmatched to any gene: 7. CDR3 sequence (DNA): TGTGCCAGCAGCCAAGTGAGGACAGGCCTCAATGAAAAACTGTTTTTT. Its protein is CASSQVRTGLNEKLFF.

The chain uses TRBV5-1 and TRBJ1-4, with D tentatively TRBD1 (5 bases). The germline V gene has CDR1 SGHRS and CDR2 YFSETQ. The CDR3 contains 14 residues. Trimming left V 4 bases short and J 4 bases short, with 11 bases between. The CDR3 here is CASSRDGNNEKLFF. For the CDR3, the DNA is TGCGCCAGCAGCCGGGACGGAAATAATGAAAAACTGTTTTTT.

This chain's CDR3 is CASRPPSRGMNTEAFF. The CDR3 coding sequence is TGTGCCAGCAGACCCCCCAGCAGGGGGATGAACACTGAAGCTTTCTTT. The V gene is TRBV9, the J gene TRBJ1-1; 7 nucleotides match TRBD1. Unmatched junction bases numbered 10, after V lost 5 bases and J lost 0 bases. From germline, CDR1 is SGDLS and CDR2 YYNGEE. The CDR3 spans 16 residues.

This clone was recorded only once. The rearrangement uses TRBV7-6 and TRBJ2-3; D may be TRBD2 (5 bases). Trimming cost V 2 bases and J 1 base, with 7 bases left between them. The CDR3 is made up of 14 amino acids. The V gene's germline CDR1 is SGHVS and CDR2 FNYEAQ. Here the CDR3 reads CASSLIGGTDTQYF. For the CDR3, the DNA is TGTGCCAGCAGCTTAATCGGGGGCACAGATACGCAGTATTTT. Full variable domain (outside the CDR3, taken from reference TRBV7-6 and TRBJ2-3): GAGVSQSPRYKVTKRGQDVALRCDPISGHVSLYWYRQALGQGPEFLTYFNYEAQQDKSGLPNDRFSAERPEGSISTLTIQRTEQRDSAMYRCASSLIGGTDTQYFGPGTRLTVL.

The chain employs TRBV6-6 and TRBJ2-3; D unresolved. This CDR3 contains 15 residues. Germline V gene lookup returns CDR1 MNHNY and CDR2 SVGAGI (reference sequence). The germline V and J ends were trimmed by 2 bases and 0 bases, with 9 bases remaining between them. The CDR3 DNA reads as TGTGCCAGCAGTTACGCGGCACTTAGCACAGATACGCAGTATTTT. This sequence encodes CASSYAALSTDTQYF.

J is TRBJ2-7 and V is TRBV6-5, with TRBD1 identical over 9 bases. CDR3 size: 15 residues. Germline CDR1 and CDR2: MNHEY and SVGAGI. V shed 4 bases and J 0 bases; nucleotides not matched to a gene: 4. The CDR3: CASSLQGASSYEQYF. The CDR3 nucleotides read TGTGCCAGCAGTTTACAGGGGGCTAGCTCCTACGAGCAGTACTTC.

The V gene is TRBV30, the J gene TRBJ1-5; TRBD1 is a possible D gene (5 bases). CDR3 length: 14 amino acids. V lost 2 bases and J 8 bases, leaving 16 bases between the germline ends. CDR1 and CDR2 (germline): GTSNPN, SVGIG (reference sequence). The CDR3: CAWSTNRGPEPQHF. CDR3 nucleotides: TGTGCCTGGAGTACAAATAGGGGCCCCGAGCCCCAGCATTTT. Full variable domain (rest looked up from reference TRBV30 and TRBJ1-5): SQTIHQWPATLVQPVGSPLSLECTVEGTSNPNLYWYRQAAGRGLQLLFYSVGIGQISSEVPQNLSASRPQDRQFILSSKKLLLSDSGFYLCAWSTNRGPEPQHFGDGTRLSIL.

J is TRBJ2-7 and V is TRBV6-6; TRBD1 matches at 7 bases. CDR1 MNHNY and CDR2 SVGAGI come from the germline V gene (reference sequence). The CDR3 is 14 amino acids. The V and J ends lost 4 bases and 2 bases, in that order; junction bases with no gene match: 5. The CDR3 region has the DNA TGTGCCAGCAGTTCGACCAGGGGGACCTACGAGCAGTACTTC. As protein: CASSSTRGTYEQYF.

This clone turned up a few times. This sequence joins TRBV9 and TRBJ1-1; no definite D call. V was cut by 0 bases and J by 4 bases, with 7 bases left in between. CDR1 is SGDLS and CDR2 is YYNGEE in the germline V gene. The CDR3 is 13 residues long. The DNA of the CDR3 is TGTGCCAGCAGCGTAGCCTCAGGCACTGAAGCTTTCTTT. It encodes CASSVASGTEAFF. Filled out from reference TRBV9 and TRBJ1-1, the complete variable domain reads DSGVTQTPKHLITATGQRVTLRCSPRSGDLSVYWYQQSLDQGLQFLIQYYNGEERAKGNILERFSAQQFPDLHSELNLSSLELGDSALYFCASSVASGTEAFFGQGTRLTVV.